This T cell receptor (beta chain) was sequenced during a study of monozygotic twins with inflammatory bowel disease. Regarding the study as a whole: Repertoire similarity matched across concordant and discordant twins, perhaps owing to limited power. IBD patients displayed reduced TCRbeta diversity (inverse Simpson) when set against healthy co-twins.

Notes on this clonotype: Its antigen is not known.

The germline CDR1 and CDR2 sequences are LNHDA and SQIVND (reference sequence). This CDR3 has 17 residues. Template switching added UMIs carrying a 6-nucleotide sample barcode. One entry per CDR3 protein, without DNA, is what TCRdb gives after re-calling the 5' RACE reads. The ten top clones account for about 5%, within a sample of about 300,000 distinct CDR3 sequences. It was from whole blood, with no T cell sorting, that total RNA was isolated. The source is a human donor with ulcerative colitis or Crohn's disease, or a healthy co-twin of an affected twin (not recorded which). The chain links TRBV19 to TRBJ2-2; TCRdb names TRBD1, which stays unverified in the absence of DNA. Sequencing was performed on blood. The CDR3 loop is CASSIGTGTGNTGELFF.